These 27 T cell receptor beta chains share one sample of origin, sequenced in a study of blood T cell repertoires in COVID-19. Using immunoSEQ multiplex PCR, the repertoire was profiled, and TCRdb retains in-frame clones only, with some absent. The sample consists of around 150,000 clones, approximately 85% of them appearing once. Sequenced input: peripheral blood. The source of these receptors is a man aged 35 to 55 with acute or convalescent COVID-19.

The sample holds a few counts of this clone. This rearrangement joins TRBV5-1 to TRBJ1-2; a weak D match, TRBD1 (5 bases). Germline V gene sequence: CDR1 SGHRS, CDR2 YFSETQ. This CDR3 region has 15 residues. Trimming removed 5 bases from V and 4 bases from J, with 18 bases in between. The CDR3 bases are TGCGCCAGCAGTTGGGAGGGGTTAGCTGGCTATGGCTACACCTTC. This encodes CASSWEGLAGYGYTF.

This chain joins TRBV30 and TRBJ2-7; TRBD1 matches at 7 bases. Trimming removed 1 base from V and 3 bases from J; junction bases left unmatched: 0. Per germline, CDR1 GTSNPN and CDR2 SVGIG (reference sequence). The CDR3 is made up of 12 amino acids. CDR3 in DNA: TGTGCCTGGAGTGGACAGGGCTACGAGCAGTACTTC. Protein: CAWSGQGYEQYF.

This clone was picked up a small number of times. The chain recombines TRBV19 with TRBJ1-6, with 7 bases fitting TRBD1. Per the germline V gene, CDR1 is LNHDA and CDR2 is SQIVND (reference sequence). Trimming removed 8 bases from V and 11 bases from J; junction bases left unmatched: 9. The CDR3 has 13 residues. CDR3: CASHRDSGTPLHF. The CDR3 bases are TGTGCCAGTCACCGGGACAGTGGAACACCCCTCCACTTT.

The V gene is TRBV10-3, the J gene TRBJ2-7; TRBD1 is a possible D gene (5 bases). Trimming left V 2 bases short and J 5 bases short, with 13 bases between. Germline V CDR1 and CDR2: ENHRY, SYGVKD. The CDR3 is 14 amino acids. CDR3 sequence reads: CAISEMGPYNEQYF. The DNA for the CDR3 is TGTGCCATCAGTGAGATGGGGCCTTATAACGAGCAGTACTTC.

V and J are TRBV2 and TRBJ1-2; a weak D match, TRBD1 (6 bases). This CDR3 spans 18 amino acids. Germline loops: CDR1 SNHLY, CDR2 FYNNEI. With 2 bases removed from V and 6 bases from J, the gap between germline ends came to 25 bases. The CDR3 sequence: CASSEFLQGRRGLNGYTF. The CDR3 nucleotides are TGTGCCAGCAGTGAATTTCTACAGGGACGGCGGGGGTTGAATGGCTACACCTTC.

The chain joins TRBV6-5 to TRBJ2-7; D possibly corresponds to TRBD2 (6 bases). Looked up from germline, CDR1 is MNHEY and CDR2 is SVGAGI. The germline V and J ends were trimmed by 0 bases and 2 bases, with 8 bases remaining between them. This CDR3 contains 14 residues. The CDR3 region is CASSYSRGAYEQYF. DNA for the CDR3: TGTGCCAGCAGTTACTCTCGCGGGGCCTACGAGCAGTACTTC.

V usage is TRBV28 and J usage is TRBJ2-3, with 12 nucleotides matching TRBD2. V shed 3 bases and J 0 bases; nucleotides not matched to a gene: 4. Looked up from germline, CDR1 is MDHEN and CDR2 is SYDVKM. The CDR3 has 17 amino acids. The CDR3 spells CASSLTSGGRSTDTQYF. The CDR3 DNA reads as TGTGCCAGCAGTTTGACTAGCGGGGGTAGAAGCACAGATACGCAGTATTTT.

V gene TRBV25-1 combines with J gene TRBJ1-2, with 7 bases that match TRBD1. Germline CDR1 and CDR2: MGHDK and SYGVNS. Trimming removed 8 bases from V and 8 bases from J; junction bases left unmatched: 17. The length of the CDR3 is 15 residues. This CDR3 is CASSPEGGAYQGYTF. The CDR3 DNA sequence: TGTGCCAGCTCTCCCGAAGGGGGCGCTTATCAAGGCTACACCTTC.

CDR3 protein: CASTIDRNTEAFF. CDR3 coding DNA: TGTGCCAGCACGATAGACAGGAACACTGAAGCTTTCTTT. V is TRBV6-5 and J is TRBJ1-1; D is possibly TRBD1 (5 bases). V shed 7 bases and J shed 1 base, with 10 bases lying between them. Germline V gene lookup returns CDR1 MNHEY and CDR2 SVGAGI. This CDR3 region has 13 residues.

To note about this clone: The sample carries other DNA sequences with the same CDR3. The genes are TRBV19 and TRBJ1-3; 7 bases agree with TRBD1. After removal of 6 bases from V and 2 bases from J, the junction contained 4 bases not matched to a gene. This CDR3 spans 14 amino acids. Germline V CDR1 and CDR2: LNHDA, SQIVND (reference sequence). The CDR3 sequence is CASSTTGPGNTIYF. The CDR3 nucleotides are TGTGCCAGTAGCACGACAGGGCCTGGAAACACCATATATTTT.

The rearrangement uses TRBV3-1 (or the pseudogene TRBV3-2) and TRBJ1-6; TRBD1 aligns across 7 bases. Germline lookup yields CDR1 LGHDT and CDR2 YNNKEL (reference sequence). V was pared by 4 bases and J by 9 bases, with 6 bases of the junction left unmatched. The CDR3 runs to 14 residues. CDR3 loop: CASSPSRGFSPLHF. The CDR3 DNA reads TGTGCCAGCAGCCCTAGCAGGGGGTTTTCACCCCTCCACTTT.

The CDR3 reads CASSGEIPYEQYF. CDR3 sequence (DNA): TGTGCCAGCAGCGGGGAGATTCCCTACGAGCAGTACTTC. The chain combines TRBV19 with TRBJ2-7; 7 bases agree with TRBD2. Germline V CDR1 and CDR2: LNHDA, SQIVND (reference sequence). The junction had 7 bases not matched to a gene; V was cut back by 9 bases and J by 2 bases. The CDR3 contains 13 residues.

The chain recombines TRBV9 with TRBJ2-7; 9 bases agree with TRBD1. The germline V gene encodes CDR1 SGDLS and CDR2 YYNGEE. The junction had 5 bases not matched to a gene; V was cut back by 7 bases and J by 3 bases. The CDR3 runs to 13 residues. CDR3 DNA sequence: TGTGCCAGCGGAGGGGGACAGGGCTACGAGCAGTACTTC. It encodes CASGGGQGYEQYF.

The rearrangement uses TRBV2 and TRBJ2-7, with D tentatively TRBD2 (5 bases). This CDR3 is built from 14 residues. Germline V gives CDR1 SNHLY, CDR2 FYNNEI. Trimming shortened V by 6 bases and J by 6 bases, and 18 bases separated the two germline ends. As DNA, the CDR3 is TGTGCCAGCAGGTTGGCAATCCGGAGGTCCGAGCAGTACTTC. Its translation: CASRLAIRRSEQYF.

The CDR3, as DNA: TGTGCCAGCAGCAACTCCCCTCGACGCGGGGGTTCACCCCTCCACTTT. It specifies CASSNSPRRGGSPLHF. The V call is TRBV21-1, the J call TRBJ1-6. TRBV21-1 is given as a pseudogene. The length of the CDR3 is 16 residues.

The CDR3 DNA follows: TGTGCCAGCAGCTTCAGCGGGGACACCTACGAGCAGTACTTC. Its translation: CASSFSGDTYEQYF. V gene TRBV7-2 combines with J gene TRBJ2-7; a possible D gene is TRBD2 (7 bases). Germline V gene lookup returns CDR1 SGHTA and CDR2 FQGNSA. CDR3 length: 14 residues. The V and J ends lost 3 bases and 2 bases respectively, with 11 bases between them.

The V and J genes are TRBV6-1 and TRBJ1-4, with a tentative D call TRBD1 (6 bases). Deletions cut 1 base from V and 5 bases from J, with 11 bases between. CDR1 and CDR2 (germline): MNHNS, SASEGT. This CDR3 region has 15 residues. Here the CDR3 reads CASSEGGQMNEKLFF. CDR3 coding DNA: TGTGCCAGCAGTGAAGGTGGACAGATGAATGAAAAACTGTTTTTT.

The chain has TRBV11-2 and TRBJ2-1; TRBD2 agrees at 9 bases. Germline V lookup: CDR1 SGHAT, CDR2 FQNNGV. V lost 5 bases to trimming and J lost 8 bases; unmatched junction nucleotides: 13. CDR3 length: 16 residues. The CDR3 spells CASSLVAGATLYEQFF. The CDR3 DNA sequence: TGTGCCAGCAGCCTAGTAGCGGGGGCCACGCTTTATGAGCAGTTCTTC. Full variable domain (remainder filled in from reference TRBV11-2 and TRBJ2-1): EAGVAQSPRYKIIEKRQSVAFWCNPISGHATLYWYQQILGQGPKLLIQFQNNGVVDDSQLPKDRFSAERLKGVDSTLKIQPAKLEDSAVYLCASSLVAGATLYEQFFGPGTRLTVL.

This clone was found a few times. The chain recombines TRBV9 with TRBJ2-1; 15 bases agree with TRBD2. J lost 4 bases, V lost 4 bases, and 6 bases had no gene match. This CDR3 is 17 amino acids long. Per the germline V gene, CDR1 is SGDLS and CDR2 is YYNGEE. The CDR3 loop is CASSSRTSGGAYNEQFF. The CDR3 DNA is TGTGCCAGCAGCTCAAGGACTAGCGGGGGGGCTTACAATGAGCAGTTCTTC.

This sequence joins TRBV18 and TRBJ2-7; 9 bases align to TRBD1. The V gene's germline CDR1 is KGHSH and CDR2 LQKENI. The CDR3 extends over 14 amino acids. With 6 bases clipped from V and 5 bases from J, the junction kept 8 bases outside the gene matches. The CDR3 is CASSRDRESHEQYF. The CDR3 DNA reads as TGTGCCAGCTCCCGGGACAGGGAGTCCCACGAGCAGTACTTC.

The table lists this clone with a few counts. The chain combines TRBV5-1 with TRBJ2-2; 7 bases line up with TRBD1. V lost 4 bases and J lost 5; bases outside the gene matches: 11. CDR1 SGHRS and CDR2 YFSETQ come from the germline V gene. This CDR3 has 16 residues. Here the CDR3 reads CASSPREQGFTGELFF. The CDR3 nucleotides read TGCGCCAGCAGCCCCCGGGAACAGGGGTTTACCGGGGAGCTGTTTTTT.

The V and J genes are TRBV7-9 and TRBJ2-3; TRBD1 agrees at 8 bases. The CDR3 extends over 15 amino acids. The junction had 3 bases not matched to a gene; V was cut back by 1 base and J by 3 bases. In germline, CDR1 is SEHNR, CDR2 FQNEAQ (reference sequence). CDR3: CASSLVTGGTDTQYF. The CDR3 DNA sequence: TGTGCCAGCAGCTTAGTAACAGGGGGGACAGATACGCAGTATTTT.

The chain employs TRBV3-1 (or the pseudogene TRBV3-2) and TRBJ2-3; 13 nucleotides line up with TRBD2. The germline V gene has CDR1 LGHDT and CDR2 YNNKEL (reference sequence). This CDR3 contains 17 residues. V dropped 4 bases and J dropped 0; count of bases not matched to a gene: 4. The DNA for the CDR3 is TGTGCCAGCAGCCGGACTAGCGGGGGCCCGAGCACAGATACGCAGTATTTT. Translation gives CASSRTSGGPSTDTQYF.

CDR3 sequence (DNA): TGTGCCAGCAGCTTATACGTTAGCGGGGGGGCCCTTTCCGGGGAGCTGTTTTTT. This gives the protein CASSLYVSGGALSGELFF. The gene calls are TRBV3-1 (or the pseudogene TRBV3-2) and TRBJ2-2; TRBD2 aligns across 11 bases. The trim removed 5 bases at V and 6 bases at J, leaving 14 bases unmatched. This CDR3 has 18 residues. The germline V gene has CDR1 LGHDT and CDR2 YNNKEL (reference sequence).

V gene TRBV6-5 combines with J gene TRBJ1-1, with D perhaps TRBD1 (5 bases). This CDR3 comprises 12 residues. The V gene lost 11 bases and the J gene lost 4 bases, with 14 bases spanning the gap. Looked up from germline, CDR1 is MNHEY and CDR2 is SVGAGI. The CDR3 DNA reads TGTGCCTCACGGAAGGGGCTCACTGAAGCTTTCTTT. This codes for CASRKGLTEAFF.

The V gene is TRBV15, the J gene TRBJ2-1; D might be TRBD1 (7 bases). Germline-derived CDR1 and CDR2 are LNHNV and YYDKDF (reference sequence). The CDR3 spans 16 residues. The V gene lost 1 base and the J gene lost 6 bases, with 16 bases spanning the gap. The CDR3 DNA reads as TGTGCCACCAGCAGAGGGGGGCAGGGGGGATTCAATGAGCAGTTCTTC. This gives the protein CATSRGGQGGFNEQFF. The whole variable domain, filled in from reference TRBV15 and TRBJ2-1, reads DAMVIQNPRYQVTQFGKPVTLSCSQTLNHNVMYWYQQKSSQAPKLLFHYYDKDFNNEADTPDNFQSRRPNTSFCFLDIRSPGLGDTAMYLCATSRGGQGGFNEQFFGPGTRLTVL.

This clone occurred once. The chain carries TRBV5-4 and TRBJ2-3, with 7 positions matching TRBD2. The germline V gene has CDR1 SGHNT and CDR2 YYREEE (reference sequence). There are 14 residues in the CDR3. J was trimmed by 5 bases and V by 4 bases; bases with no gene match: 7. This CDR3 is CASSRGLAVDTQYF. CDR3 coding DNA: TGTGCCAGCAGCCGCGGGCTAGCGGTAGATACGCAGTATTTT. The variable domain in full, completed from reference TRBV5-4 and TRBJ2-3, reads ETGVTQSPTHLIKTRGQQVTLRCSSQSGHNTVSWYQQALGQGPQFIFQYYREEENGRGNFPPRFSGLQFPNYSSELNVNALELDDSALYLCASSRGLAVDTQYFGPGTRLTVL.